The TCR beta chain described here comes from a study of beta chain features in type 1 diabetes. Purities in excess of 95% were seen in all sorted populations. Expressed TCRB transcripts got sequenced, as all isolated RNA was reverse transcribed. Produced via immunoSEQ multiplex PCR; TCRdb's table is partial and in-frame only. The table lists about 360,000 clones, around an eighth of them singletons. Findings and caveats of the study: Sampled from patients, naive, central memory and Treg TCRB repertoires appeared more similar than those sampled from healthy donors.

This clone was observed a few times. Its antigen is currently unknown. Other nucleotide sequences in the sample specify the same CDR3. The TCR sequence derives from a man aged 18 to 29 in good health. The sample taken for sequencing was naive CD4+ T cells from blood.

CDR3 sequence (DNA): TGTGCCTGGAGTGTACGGAGGGTGGGCTATGGCTACACCTTC. It codes for CAWSVRRVGYGYTF. V and J are TRBV30 and TRBJ1-2; D not certain. Germline V gene sequence: CDR1 GTSNPN, CDR2 SVGIG (reference sequence). CDR3 length: 14 amino acids. The V and J ends lost 0 bases and 4 bases respectively, with 12 bases between them.